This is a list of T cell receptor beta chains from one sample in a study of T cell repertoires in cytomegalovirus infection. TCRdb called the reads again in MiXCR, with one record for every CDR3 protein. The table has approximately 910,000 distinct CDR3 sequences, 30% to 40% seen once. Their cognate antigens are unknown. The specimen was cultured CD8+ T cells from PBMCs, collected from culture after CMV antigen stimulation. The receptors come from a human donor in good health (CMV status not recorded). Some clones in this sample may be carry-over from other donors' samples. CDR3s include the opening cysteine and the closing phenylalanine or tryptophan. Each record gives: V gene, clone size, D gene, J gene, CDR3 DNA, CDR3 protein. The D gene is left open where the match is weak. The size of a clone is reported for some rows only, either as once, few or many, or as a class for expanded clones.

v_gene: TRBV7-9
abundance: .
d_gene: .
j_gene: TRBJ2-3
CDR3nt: TGTGCCAGCAGCTTAGGTCGAAGAGGGTCAGATACGCAGTATTTT
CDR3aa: CASSLGRRGSDTQYF

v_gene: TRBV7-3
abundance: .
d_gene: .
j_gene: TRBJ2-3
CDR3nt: TGTGCCAGCAGCTTAAATAATGGGGACCCAGATACGCAGTATTTT
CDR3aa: CASSLNNGDPDTQYF

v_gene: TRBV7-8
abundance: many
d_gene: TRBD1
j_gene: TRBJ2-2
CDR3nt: TGTGCCTACCACCCGGGACAGGGGAACACCGGGGAGCTGTTTTTT
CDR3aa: CAYHPGQGNTGELFF

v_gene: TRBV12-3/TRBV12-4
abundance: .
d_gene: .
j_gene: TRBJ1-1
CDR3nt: TGTGCCAGCAGTTCCAACCAGGGTTTTGACACTGAAGCTTTCTTT
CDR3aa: CASSSNQGFDTEAFF

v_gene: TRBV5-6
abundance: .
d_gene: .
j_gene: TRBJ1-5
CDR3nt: TGTGCCAGCAATTTCGGGAATCAGCCCCAGCATTTT
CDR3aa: CASNFGNQPQHF

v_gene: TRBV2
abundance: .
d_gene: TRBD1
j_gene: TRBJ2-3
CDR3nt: TGTGCCAGGGGGGACAGGGAGGGAACAGATACGCAGTATTTT
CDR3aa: CARGDREGTDTQYF

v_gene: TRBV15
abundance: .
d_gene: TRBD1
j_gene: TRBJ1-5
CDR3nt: TGTGCCACCAACACGGGACAGGGGTTGGGTCAGCCCCAGCATTTT
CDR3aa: CATNTGQGLGQPQHF

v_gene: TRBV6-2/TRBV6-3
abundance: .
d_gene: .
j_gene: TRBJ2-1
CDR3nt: TGTGCCAGCAGTTACACCGCATTTCCCTACAATGAGCAGTTCTTC
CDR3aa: CASSYTAFPYNEQFF

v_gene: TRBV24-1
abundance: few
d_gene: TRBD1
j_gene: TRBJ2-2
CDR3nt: TGTGCCACCAGTGATTTGAGCTACCGGGACAGGGGTAACACCGGGGAGCTGTTTTTT
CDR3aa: CATSDLSYRDRGNTGELFF

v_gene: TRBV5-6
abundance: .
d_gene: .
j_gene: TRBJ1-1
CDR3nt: TGTGCCAGCAGCTCAGGACGAGGGTGGGCTGAAGCTTTCTTT
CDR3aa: CASSSGRGWAEAFF

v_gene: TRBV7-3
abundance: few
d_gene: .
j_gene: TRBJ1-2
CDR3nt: TGTGCCAGCAGCCCAGTTGGGGGCGGACAAGATGGCTACACCTTC
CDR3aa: CASSPVGGGQDGYTF

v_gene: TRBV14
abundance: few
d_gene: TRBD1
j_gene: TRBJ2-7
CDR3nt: TGTGCCAGCAGCCCCCGGACAGGGTTTGGCGAGCAGTACTTC
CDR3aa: CASSPRTGFGEQYF

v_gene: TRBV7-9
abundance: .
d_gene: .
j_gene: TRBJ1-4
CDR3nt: TGTGCCAGCAGCTTAACAGGACAGCGGAATAATGAAAAACTGTTTTTT
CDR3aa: CASSLTGQRNNEKLFF

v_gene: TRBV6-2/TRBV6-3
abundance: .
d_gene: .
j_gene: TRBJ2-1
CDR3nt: TGTGCCAGCAGTTACTCGAGCCCGGGGGCGCAGAATGAGCAGTTCTTC
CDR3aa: CASSYSSPGAQNEQFF

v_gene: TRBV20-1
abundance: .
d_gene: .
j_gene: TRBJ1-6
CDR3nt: TGCAGTGCTCCGGGGGTCTCCTATAATTCACCCCTCCACTTT
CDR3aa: CSAPGVSYNSPLHF

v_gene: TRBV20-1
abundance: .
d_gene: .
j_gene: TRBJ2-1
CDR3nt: TGCAGTGCCCCCCTCCCAGCTGGCTCCTACAATGAGCAGTTCTTC
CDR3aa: CSAPLPAGSYNEQFF

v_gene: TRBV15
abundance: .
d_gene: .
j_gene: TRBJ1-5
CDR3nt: TGTGCCACCAGCACGCGGGGGTCCATTCAGCCCCAGCATTTT
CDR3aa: CATSTRGSIQPQHF

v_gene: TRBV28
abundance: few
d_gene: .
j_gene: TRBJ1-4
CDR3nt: TGTGCCAGCGGAGACAGGTTGGATGAAAAACTGTTTTTT
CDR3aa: CASGDRLDEKLFF

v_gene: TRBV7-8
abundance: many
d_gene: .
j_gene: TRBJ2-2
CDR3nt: TGTGCCATCAAAATAGCACCCCCGGGCACCGGGGAGCTGTTTTTT
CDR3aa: CAIKIAPPGTGELFF

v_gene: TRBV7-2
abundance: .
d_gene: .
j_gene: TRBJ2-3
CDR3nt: TGTGCCAGCAGCTTATCTTCCAGGAGCACAGATACGCAGTATTTT
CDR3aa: CASSLSSRSTDTQYF

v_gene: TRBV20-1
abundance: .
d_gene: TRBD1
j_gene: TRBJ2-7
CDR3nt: TGCAGTGCCCCCGGACAGGAACCTTACGAGCAGTACTTC
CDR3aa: CSAPGQEPYEQYF

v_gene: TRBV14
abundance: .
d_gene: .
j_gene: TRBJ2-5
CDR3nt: TGTGCCAGCAGCCAGAAACGCCGGGAGACCCAGTACTTC
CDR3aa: CASSQKRRETQYF

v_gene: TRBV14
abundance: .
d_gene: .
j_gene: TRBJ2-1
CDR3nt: TGTGCCAGCAGCCAAGGACACGGGGGTTACTACAATGAGCAGTTCTTC
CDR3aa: CASSQGHGGYYNEQFF

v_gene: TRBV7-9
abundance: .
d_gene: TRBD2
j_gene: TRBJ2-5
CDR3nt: TGTGCCAGCAGCGGGGGAGGGGCAGAACAAGAGACCCAGTACTTC
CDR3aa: CASSGGGAEQETQYF

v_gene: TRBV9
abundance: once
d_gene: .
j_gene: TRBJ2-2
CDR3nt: TGTGCCAGCAGCCTATCCCAGGGGAGGGGTGTACCAAACACCGGGGAGCTGTTTTTT
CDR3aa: CASSLSQGRGVPNTGELFF

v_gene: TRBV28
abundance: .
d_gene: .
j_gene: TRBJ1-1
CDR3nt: TGTGCCAGCAGTTTATATGCGGACACTGAAGCTTTCTTT
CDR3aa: CASSLYADTEAFF

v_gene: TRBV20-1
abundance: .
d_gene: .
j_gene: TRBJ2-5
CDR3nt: TGCAGTGCTAGGAACAGGGTCCCTATCCAAGAGACCCAGTACTTC
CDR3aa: CSARNRVPIQETQYF

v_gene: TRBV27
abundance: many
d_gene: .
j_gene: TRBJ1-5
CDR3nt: TGTGCCAGCAGCTTCGGGCTCAATCAGCCCCAGCATTTT
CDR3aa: CASSFGLNQPQHF

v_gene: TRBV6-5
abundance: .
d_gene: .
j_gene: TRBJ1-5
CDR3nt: TGTGCCAGCAGTTCGTTTGACAATCAGCCCCAGCATTTT
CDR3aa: CASSSFDNQPQHF

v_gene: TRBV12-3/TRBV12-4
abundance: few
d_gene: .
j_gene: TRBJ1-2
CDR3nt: TGTGCCAGCAGTTTAGCAGTAAAGGGTGGCTACACCTTC
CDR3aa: CASSLAVKGGYTF

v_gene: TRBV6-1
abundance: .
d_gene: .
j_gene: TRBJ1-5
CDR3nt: TGTGCCAGCAGGGAAAAGGCCAATCATCAGCCCCAGCATTTT
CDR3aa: CASREKANHQPQHF

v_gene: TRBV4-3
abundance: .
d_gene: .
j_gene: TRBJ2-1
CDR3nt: TGCGCCAGCAGCCTGCGCAGTGGGCCCAACAATGAGCAGTTCTTC
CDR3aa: CASSLRSGPNNEQFF

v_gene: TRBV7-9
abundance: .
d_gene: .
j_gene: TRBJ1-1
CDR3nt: TGTGCCGGTCACCCGGGGGAAGCTTTCTTT
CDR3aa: CAGHPGEAFF

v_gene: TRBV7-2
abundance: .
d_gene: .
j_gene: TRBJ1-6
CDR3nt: TGTGCCAGCAGCTTACGGGATTCTTCTGGTTCACCCCTCCACTTT
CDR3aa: CASSLRDSSGSPLHF

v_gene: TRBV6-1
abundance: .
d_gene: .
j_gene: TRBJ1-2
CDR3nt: TGTGCCAGCAGTGAACTGGAGGCTACTCCCTATGGCTACACCTTC
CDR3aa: CASSELEATPYGYTF

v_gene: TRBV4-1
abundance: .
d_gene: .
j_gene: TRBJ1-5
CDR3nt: TGCGCCAGCAGCCAAGGGTTGTATCAGCCCCAGCATTTT
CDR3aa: CASSQGLYQPQHF

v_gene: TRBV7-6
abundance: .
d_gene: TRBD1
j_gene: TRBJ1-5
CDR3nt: TGTGTCAGCAGCCGGACAGGTGCCCCCAATCAGCCCCAGCATTTT
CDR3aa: CVSSRTGAPNQPQHF

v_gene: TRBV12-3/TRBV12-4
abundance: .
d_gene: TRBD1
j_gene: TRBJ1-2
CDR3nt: TGTGCCAGCAGTTTAGTGGACAGGGCTGGCTACACCTTC
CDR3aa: CASSLVDRAGYTF

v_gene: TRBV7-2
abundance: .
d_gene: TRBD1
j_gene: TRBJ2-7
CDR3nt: TGTGCCAGCAGCCCGGACAGGGCTATCGAGCAGTACTTC
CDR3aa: CASSPDRAIEQYF

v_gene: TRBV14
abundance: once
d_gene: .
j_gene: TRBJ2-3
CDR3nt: TGTGCCAGCAGCAAGGGGTGGACCCCTAGAGATACGCAGTATTTT
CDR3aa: CASSKGWTPRDTQYF

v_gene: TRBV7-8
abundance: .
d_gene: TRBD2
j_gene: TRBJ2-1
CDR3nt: TGTACCAGCAGCTCGCGGGGGGCCTACAATGGGCAGTTCTTC
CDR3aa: CTSSSRGAYNGQFF

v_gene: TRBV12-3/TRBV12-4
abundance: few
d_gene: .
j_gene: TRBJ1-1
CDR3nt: TGTGCCAGCAGTGTACCTGAAGCTTTCTTT
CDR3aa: CASSVPEAFF

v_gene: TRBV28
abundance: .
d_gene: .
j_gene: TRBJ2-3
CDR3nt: TGTGCCAGCAGTTTCCCCGAGGGGGGCGGGGACTTCACAGATACGCAGTATTTT
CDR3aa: CASSFPEGGGDFTDTQYF

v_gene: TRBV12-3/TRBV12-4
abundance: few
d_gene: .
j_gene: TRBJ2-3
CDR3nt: TGTGCCAGCAGTTTTGAGTCCTCCACTCCCACAGATACGCAGTATTTT
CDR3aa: CASSFESSTPTDTQYF

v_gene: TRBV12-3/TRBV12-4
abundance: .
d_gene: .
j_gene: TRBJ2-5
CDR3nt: TGTGCCAGCAGTTTACCGACAGAGACCCAGTACTTC
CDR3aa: CASSLPTETQYF

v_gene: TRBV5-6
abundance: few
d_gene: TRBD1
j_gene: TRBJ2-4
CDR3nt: TGTGCCAGCAGCTCTGGGACAGGGGGAAAAAACATTCAGTACTTC
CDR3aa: CASSSGTGGKNIQYF

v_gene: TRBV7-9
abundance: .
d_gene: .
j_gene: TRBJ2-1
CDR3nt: TGTGCCAGCATGGGGGGGCTCTACAATGAGCAGTTCTTC
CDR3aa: CASMGGLYNEQFF

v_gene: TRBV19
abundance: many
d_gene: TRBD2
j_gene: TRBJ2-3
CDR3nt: TGTGCCAGTAGGGGGACTAGCAGCACAGATACGCAGTATTTT
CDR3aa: CASRGTSSTDTQYF

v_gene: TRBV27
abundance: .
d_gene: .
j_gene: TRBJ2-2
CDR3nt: TGTGCCAGCAGACTATCGAACACCGGGGAGCTGTTTTTT
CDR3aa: CASRLSNTGELFF

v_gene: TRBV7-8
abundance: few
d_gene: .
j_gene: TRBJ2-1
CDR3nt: TGTGCCAGCAGCTTAGTTGGCAGGGAGGCCTACAATGAGCAGTTCTTC
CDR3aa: CASSLVGREAYNEQFF

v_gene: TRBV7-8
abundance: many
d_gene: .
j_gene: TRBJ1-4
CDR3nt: TGTGCCAGCAGCTTAGGGGGGAAAAAAAGAGAAAAACTGTTTTTT
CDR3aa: CASSLGGKKREKLFF